This T cell receptor beta chain was sequenced during a study of blood T cell repertoires in COVID-19. Looking at the study overall: T cells, B-cell-depleted T cells, or PBMCs provided the cDNA or gDNA that served as material.

The assay was immunoSEQ multiplex PCR, and TCRdb's table has in-frame clones only and misses some. The table includes a few hundred thousand clones, roughly 87% detected once. Between the trimmed V and J ends, which lost 0 bases and 3 bases, there was a span of 6 bases. This CDR3 has 13 amino acids. The germline V gene encodes CDR1 GTSNPN and CDR2 SVGIG (reference sequence). Sequencing input: peripheral blood. The V call is TRBV30, the J call TRBJ1-5; D ambiguous. This clonotype was obtained from a woman in her forties or fifties who had recovered from COVID-19. CDR3 sequence (DNA): TGTGCCTGGAGTGTCGAGCCCAATCAGCCCCAGCATTTT. This gives the protein CAWSVEPNQPQHF.